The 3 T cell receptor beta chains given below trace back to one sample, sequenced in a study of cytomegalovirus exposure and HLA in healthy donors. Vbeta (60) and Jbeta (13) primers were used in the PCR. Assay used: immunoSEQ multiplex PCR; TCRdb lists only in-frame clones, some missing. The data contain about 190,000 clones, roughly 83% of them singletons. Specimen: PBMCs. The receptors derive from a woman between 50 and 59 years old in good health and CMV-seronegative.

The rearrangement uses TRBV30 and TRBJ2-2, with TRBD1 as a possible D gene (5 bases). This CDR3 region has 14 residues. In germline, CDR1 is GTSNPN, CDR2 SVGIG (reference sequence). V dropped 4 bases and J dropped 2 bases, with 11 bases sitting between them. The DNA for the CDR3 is TGTGCCTGGAAATCAGGACAAAACACCGGGGAGCTGTTTTTT. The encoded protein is CAWKSGQNTGELFF.

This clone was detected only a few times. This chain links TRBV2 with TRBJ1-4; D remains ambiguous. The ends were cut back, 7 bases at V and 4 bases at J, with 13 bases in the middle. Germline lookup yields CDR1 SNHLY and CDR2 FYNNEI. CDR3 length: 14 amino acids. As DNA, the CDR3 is TGTGCCAGCACCTTAATGAGGGTTAATGAAAAACTGTTTTTT. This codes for CASTLMRVNEKLFF.

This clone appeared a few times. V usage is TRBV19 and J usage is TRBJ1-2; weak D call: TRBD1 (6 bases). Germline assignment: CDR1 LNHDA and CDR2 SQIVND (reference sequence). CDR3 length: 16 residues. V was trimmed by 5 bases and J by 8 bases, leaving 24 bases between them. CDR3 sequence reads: CASSLAAGGAWEGYTF. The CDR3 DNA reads TGTGCCAGTAGTCTCGCCGCGGGGGGCGCATGGGAAGGCTACACCTTC.